These 2 T cell receptor beta chains originate from one sample sequenced in a study of beta chain features in type 1 diabetes. As every portion of the isolated RNA was reverse transcribed, the sequencing read expressed TCRB transcripts. Profiled with immunoSEQ multiplex PCR; TCRdb holds only in-frame clones, not every one. The table lists about 140,000 clones, around 7% of them singletons, with around 1.5% in the top ten. Sequenced: central memory CD4+ T cells from blood. The source is a woman aged 25 to 45 in good health.

The V call is TRBV13, the J call TRBJ2-2; TRBD2 matches at 7 bases. Trimming at V came to 5 bases and at J to 3 bases, leaving 6 bases not matched to a gene. This CDR3 is 15 amino acids long. In germline, CDR1 is PRHDT, CDR2 FYEKMQ (reference sequence). The CDR3 region is CASSPLGGDTGELFF. The CDR3 nucleotides are TGTGCCAGCAGCCCGCTGGGGGGGGACACCGGGGAGCTGTTTTTT.

This clone was seen many times. The rearrangement joins TRBV4-2 to TRBJ2-2, with D possibly matching TRBD1 (5 bases). The CDR3 is made up of 17 amino acids. Germline CDR1 reads LGHNA; CDR2 reads YNFKEQ. V lost 2 bases and J lost 2, with 15 bases in between. The CDR3 sequence is CASSQRRTGANTGELFF. In DNA form, the CDR3 reads TGTGCCAGCAGCCAACGACGAACTGGGGCAAACACCGGGGAGCTGTTTTTT.